The clone carrying this T cell receptor (beta chain) is a singleton in its sample. The CDR3 is made up of 15 amino acids. Trimming cost V 2 bases and J 5 bases; bases outside gene matches: 5. Germline assignment: CDR1 SGHTA and CDR2 FQGTGA. The data originate from a study of shared clonotypes between healthy human individuals. In the naive CD8 group, cells lacked CD45RO and were positively selected for CCR7, so terminally differentiated effector memory CD45RA+ cells were left out. Using immunoSEQ multiplex PCR, the repertoire was profiled, and TCRdb retains in-frame clones only, with some absent. The sample has about 2 million clones; about 94% are singletons.

The rearrangement links TRBV7-3 to TRBJ2-3; 9 bases align to TRBD2. The sequence was collected from a man younger than 35 in good health. Sequencing input: naive CD8+ T cells sorted from blood. The CDR3 region has the DNA TGTGCCAGCAGCTTAGGCGGGGGGGCCTTAGATACGCAGTATTTT. Translated, it gives CASSLGGGALDTQYF.